Given below is one TCR beta chain in context. Its target is not known. This specimen comes from a study of a mutant IDH1 vaccine in newly diagnosed glioma. Study-level information: Those enrolled had earlier been treated with radiotherapy, temozolomide, or both, mostly both.

Whole-study findings and limits: Top peripheral T cell clonotype shifts appeared unrelated to pseudoprogression. Across multiple MHC alleles, roughly 93% of patients had vaccine-induced responses.

From germline, CDR1 is SEHNR and CDR2 FQNEAQ (reference sequence). The junction had 12 bases not matched to a gene; V was cut back by 2 bases and J by 6 bases. There are 17 residues in the CDR3. Time point in this sample: week 5, during vaccination. Topical imiquimod accompanied each vaccine dose, which consisted of 300 ug of mutant IDH1 20-mer peptide. Data came from immunoSEQ multiplex PCR; TCRdb stores just in-frame clones and leaves some out. The data show tens of thousands of clones, with approximately 83% seen just once and approximately 24% held by the top ten. This sequence originates from a man aged 25-45 years with glioma. This sample comprised PBMCs, obtained from a glioma patient whose treatment included an IDH1 peptide vaccine. The V and J genes are TRBV7-9 and TRBJ2-2; TRBD1 agrees at 7 bases. CDR3 residues: CASSLPTGALHSGELFF. The CDR3 bases are TGTGCCAGCAGCTTACCTACAGGGGCACTTCATTCCGGGGAGCTGTTTTTT.